The source of this TCR beta chain is a study of T cells after yellow fever vaccination. TCRdb re-called the 5' RACE reads with MiXCR, one entry per CDR3 protein. The sample has some 300,000 distinct CDR3 sequences, 8.7% seen once. The sequences come from CD4+ T cells sorted from PBMCs, collected 5 days after the yellow fever booster vaccination. The sequence was collected from a man younger than 35 who received the YFV17D yellow fever vaccine.

This CDR3 reads CASSVVSAPQFF. CDR3 DNA sequence: TGTGCCAGCAGCGTAGTGAGTGCTCCGCAGTTCTTC. The chain carries TRBV9 and TRBJ2-1; D is unclear. Germline V lookup: CDR1 SGDLS, CDR2 YYNGEE. V was trimmed by 0 bases and J by 12 bases, leaving 10 bases between them. The CDR3 covers 12 residues.